The 2 T cell receptor beta chains below were found in one sample sequenced in a study of cytomegalovirus exposure and HLA in healthy donors. PCR used 60 Vbeta primers and 13 Jbeta primers. Profiled with immunoSEQ multiplex PCR; TCRdb holds only in-frame clones, not every one. The sample shows 150,000 to 180,000 clones, 80% of them seen only once. What was sequenced was PBMCs. The receptors here all came from a woman in her forties in good health and CMV-seropositive.

The chain combines TRBV5-1 with TRBJ2-7; 7 bases line up with TRBD1. Losses at the gene ends were 3 bases for V and 2 bases for J; bases not matched to a gene: 5. Per germline, CDR1 SGHRS and CDR2 YFSETQ. CDR3 length: 14 amino acids. In nucleotides, the CDR3 is TGCGCCAGCAGCTCCTCAGACAGGGCCTACGAGCAGTACTTC. Protein: CASSSSDRAYEQYF. Full variable domain (rest looked up from reference TRBV5-1 and TRBJ2-7): KAGVTQTPRYLIKTRGQQVTLSCSPISGHRSVSWYQQTPGQGLQFLFEYFSETQRNKGNFPGRFSGRQFSNSRSEMNVSTLELGDSALYLCASSSSDRAYEQYFGPGTRLTVT.

The J gene is TRBJ2-5, the V gene TRBV6-5; D may be TRBD1 (5 bases). The CDR3 is made up of 15 amino acids. With 5 bases removed from V and 5 bases from J, the gap between germline ends came to 18 bases. CDR1 is MNHEY and CDR2 is SVGAGI in the germline V gene. The CDR3 nucleotides are TGTGCCAGCAGTCAACAAACAGGATCGACGGAGACCCAGTACTTC. It codes for CASSQQTGSTETQYF.